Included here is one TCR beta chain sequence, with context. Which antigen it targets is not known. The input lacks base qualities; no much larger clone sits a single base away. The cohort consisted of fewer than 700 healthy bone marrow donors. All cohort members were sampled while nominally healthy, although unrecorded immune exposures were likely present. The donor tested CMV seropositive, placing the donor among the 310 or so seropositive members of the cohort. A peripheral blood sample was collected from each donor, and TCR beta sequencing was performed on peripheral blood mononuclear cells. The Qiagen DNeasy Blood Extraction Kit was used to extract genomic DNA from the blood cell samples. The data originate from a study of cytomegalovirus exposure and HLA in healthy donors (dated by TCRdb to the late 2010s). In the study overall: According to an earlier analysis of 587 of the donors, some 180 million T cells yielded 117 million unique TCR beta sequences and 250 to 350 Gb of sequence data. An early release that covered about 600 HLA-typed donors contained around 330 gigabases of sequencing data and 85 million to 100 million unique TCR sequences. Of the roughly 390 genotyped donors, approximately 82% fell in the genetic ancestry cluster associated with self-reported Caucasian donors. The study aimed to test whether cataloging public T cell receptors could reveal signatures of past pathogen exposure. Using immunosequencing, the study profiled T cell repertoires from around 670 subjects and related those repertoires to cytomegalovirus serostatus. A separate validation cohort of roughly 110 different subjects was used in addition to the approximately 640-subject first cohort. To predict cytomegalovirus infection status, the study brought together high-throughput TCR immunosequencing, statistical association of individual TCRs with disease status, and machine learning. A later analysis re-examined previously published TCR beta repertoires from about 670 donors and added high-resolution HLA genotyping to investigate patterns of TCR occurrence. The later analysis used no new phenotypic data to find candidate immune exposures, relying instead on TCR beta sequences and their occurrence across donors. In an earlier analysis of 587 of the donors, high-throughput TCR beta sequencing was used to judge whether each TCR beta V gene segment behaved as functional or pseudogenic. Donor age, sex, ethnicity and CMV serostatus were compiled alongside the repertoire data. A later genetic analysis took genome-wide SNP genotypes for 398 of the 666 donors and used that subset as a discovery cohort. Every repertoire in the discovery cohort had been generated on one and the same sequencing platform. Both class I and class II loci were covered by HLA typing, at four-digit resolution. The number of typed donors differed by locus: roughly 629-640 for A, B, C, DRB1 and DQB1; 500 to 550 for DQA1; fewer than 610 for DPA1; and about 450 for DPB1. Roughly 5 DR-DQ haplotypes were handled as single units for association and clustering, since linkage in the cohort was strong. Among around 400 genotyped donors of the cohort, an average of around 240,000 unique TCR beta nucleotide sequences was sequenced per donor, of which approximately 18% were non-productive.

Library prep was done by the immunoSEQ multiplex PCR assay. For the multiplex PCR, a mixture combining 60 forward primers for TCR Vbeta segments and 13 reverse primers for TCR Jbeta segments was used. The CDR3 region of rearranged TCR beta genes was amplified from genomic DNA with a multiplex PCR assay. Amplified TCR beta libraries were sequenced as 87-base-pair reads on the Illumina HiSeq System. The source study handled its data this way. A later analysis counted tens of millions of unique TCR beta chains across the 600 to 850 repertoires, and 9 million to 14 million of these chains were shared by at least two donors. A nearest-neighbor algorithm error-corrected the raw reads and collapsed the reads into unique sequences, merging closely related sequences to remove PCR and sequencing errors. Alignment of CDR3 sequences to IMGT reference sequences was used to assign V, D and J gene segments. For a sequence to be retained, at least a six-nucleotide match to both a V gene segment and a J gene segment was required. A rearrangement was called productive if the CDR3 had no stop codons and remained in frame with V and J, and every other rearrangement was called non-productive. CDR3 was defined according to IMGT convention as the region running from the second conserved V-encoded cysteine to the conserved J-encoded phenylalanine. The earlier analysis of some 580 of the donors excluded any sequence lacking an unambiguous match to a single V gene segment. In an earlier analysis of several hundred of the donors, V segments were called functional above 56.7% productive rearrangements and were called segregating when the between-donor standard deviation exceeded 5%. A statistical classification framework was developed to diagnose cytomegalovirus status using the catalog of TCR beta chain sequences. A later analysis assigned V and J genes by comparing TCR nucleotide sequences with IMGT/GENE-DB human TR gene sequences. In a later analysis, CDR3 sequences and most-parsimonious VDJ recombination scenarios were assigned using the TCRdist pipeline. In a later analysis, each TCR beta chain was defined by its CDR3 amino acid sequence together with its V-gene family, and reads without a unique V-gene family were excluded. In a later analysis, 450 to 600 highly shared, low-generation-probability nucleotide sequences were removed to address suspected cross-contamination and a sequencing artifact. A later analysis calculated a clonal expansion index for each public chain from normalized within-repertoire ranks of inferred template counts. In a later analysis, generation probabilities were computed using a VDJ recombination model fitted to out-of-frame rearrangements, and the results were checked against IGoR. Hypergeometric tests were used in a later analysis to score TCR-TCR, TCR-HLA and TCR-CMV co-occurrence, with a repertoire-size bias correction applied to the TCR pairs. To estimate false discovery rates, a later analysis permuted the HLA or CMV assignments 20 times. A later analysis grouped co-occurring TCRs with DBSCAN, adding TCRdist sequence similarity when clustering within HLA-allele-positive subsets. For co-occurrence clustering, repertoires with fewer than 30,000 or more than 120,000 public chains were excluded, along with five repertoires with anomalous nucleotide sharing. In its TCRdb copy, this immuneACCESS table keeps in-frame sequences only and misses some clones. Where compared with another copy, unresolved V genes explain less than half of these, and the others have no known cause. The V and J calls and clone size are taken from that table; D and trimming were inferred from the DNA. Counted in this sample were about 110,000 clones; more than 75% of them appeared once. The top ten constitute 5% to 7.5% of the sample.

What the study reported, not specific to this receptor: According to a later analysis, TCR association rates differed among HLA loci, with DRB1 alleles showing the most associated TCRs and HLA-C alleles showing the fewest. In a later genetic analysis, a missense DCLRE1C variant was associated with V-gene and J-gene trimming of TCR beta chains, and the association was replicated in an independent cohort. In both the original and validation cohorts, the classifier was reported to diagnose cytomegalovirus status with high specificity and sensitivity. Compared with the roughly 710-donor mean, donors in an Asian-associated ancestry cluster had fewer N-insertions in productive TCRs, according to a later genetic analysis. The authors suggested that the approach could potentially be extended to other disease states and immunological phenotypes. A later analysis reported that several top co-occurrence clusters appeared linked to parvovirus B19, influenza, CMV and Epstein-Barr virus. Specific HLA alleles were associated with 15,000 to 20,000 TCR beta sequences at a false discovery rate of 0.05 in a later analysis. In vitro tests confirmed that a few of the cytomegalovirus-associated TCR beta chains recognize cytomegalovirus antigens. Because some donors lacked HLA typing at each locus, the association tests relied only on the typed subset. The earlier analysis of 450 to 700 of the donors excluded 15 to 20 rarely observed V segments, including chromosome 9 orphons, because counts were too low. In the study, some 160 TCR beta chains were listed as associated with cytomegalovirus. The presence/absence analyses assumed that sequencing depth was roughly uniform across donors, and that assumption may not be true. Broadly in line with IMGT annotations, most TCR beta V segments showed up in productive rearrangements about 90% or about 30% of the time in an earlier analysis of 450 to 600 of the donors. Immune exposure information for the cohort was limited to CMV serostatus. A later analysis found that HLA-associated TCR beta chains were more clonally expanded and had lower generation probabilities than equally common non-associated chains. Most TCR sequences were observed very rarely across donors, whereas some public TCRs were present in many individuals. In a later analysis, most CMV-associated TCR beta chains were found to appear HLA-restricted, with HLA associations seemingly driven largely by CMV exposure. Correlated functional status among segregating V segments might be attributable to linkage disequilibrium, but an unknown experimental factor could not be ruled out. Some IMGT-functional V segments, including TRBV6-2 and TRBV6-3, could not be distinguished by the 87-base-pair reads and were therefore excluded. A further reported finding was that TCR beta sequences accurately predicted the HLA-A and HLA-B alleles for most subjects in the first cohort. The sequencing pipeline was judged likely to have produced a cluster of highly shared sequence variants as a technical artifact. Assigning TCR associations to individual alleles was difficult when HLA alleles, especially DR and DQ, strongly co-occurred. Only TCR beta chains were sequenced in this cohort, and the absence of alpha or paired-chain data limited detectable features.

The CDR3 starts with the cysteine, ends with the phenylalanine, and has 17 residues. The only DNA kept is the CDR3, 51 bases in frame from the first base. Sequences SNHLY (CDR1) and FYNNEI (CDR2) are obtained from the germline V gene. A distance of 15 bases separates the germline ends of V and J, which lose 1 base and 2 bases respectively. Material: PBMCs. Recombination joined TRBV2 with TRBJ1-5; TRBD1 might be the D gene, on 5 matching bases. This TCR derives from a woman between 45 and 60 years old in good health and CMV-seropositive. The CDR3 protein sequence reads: CASSEGRRAAGNQPQHF. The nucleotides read TGTGCCAGCAGTGAAGGGCGCAGGGCGGCTGGCAATCAGCCCCAGCATTTT. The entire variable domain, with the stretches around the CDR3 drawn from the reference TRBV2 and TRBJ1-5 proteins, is EPEVTQTPSHQVTQMGQEVILRCVPISNHLYFYWYRQILGQKVEFLVSFYNNEISEKSEIFDDQFSVERPDGSNFTLKIRSTKLEDSAMYFCASSEGRRAAGNQPQHFGDGTRLSIL.